The present entry profiles one T cell receptor (beta chain) with its context. The antigen is not known. The study made its TRB cDNA libraries by 5' RACE, adding UMI labels. TCRdb derives one entry per CDR3 protein from the 5' RACE reads, leaving out DNA. The sample totals 75,000 to 100,000 distinct CDR3 sequences. The data were taken from a study of CXCR3-negative and CXCR3-positive naive CD8 T cells. Findings and limits, study-wide: The naive subsets expressed comparable surface CD5, and the authors inferred TCR strength from TRB CDR3 properties. Both naive subsets, CXCR3-negative and CXCR3-positive, displayed similar TRBV-TRBJ usage, unlike memory cells. In both naive subsets diversity was comparably high, whereas memory CD8+ cells showed much lower diversity. CXCR3-positive naive cells had TRB CDR3s that were more hydrophobic than CXCR3-negative naive cells had.

Sequencing input: naive CXCR3+ CD8+ T cells from blood. The subset is: CD45RO-CCR7+CD27+CD95- naive CD8+ T cells expressing CXCR3 (TNR3+). The sequence derives from a human donor in good health. Some clones in this sample may be carry-over from other donors' samples.

The CDR3 loop is CASSRFRGASGGSQETQYF. The chain joins TRBV3-1 to TRBJ2-5; TCRdb selects TRBD2, and the lack of DNA leaves this call unchecked. This CDR3 has 19 amino acids. From germline, CDR1 is LGHDT and CDR2 YNNKEL (reference sequence).